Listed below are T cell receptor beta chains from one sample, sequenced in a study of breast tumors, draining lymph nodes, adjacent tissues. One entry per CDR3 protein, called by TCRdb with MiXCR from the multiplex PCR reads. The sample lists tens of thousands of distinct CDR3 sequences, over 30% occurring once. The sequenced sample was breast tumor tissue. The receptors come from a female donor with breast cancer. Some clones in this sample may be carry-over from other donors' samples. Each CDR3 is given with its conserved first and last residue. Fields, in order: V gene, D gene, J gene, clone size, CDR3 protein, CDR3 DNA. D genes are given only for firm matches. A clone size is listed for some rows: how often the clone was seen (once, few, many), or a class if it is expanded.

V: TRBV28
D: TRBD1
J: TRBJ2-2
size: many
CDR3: CASSPETGVNTGELFF
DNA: TGTGCCAGCAGTCCCGAGACAGGGGTGAACACCGGGGAGCTGTTTTTT

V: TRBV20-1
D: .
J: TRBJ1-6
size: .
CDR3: CSAQEQTLNNSPLHF
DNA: TGCAGTGCCCAAGAACAGACACTCAATAATTCACCCCTCCACTTT

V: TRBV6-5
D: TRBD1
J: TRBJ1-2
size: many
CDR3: CASSYSMRGGNGYTF
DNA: TGTGCCAGCAGTTACTCGATGAGAGGGGGCAATGGCTACACCTTC

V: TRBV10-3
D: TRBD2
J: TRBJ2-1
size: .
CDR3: CAIRDGTSGRGYNEQFF
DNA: TGTGCCATCAGGGATGGGACTAGCGGGAGAGGGTACAATGAGCAGTTCTTC

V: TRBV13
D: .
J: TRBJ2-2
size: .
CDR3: CASSLPPGELFF
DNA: TGTGCCAGCAGCCTCCCCCCCGGGGAGCTGTTTTTT

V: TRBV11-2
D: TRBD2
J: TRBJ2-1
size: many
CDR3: CASSLSRTSGRYNEQFF
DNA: TGTGCCAGCAGCTTATCTAGGACTAGCGGGAGGTACAATGAGCAGTTCTTC

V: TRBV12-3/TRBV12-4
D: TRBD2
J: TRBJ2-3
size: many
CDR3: CASSLGREADTQYF
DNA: TGTGCCAGCAGTTTAGGGCGGGAGGCAGATACGCAGTATTTT

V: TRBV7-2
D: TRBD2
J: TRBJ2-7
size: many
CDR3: CASSPRTSVSYEQYF
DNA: TGTGCCAGCAGCCCGAGGACTAGCGTATCCTACGAGCAGTACTTC

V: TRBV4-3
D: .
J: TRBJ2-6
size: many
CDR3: CASSQDRAGVGAGANVLTF
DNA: TGCGCCAGCAGCCAAGATCGGGCCGGCGTAGGAGCTGGGGCCAACGTCCTGACTTTC

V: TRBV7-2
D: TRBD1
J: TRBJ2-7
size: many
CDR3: CASSSDRGLTYEQYF
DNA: TGTGCCAGCAGCTCGGACAGGGGGCTTACCTACGAGCAGTACTTC

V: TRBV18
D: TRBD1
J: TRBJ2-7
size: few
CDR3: CASSPTGMDYEQYF
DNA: TGTGCCAGCTCACCGACAGGGATGGACTACGAGCAGTACTTC

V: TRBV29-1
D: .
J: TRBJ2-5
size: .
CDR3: CSAAGMEETQYF
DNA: TGCAGCGCTGCTGGGATGGAAGAGACCCAGTACTTC

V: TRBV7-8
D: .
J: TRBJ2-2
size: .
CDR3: CASSLTSLNRELFF
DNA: TGTGCCAGCAGCTTAACTAGCCTGAACCGGGAGCTGTTTTTT

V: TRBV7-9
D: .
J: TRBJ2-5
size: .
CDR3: CASSLRITRQETQYF
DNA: TGTGCCAGCAGCTTAAGGATAACTCGACAAGAGACCCAGTACTTC

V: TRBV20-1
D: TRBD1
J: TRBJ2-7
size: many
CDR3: CSARDRGQGASYEQYF
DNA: TGCAGTGCTAGAGATAGAGGACAGGGGGCCTCCTACGAGCAGTACTTC

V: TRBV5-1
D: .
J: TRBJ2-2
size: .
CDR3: CASSLGGRNTGELFF
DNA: TGCGCCAGCAGCTTAGGGGGTCGGAACACCGGGGAGCTGTTTTTT

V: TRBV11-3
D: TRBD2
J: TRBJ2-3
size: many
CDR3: CASTGRAGDTQYF
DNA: TGTGCCAGCACCGGGAGGGCCGGAGATACGCAGTATTTT

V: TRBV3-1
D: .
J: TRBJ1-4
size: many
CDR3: CASSRRGTNNEKLFF
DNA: TGTGCCAGCAGCCGTCGTGGGACCAATAATGAAAAACTGTTTTTT

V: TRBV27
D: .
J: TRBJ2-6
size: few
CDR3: CASGTDSGANVLTF
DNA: TGTGCCAGCGGGACGGACTCTGGGGCCAACGTCCTGACTTTC

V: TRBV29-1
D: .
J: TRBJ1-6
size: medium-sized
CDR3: CSGSGTAYNSPLHF
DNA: TGCAGCGGGAGCGGGACGGCATATAATTCACCCCTCCACTTT

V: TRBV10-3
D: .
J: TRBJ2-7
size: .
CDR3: CAISESVPEQYF
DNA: TGTGCCATCAGTGAGTCGGTGCCCGAGCAGTACTTC

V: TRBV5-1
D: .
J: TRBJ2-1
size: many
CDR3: CASSFGGSGFEQFF
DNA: TGCGCCAGCAGCTTTGGAGGGTCGGGGTTTGAGCAGTTCTTC

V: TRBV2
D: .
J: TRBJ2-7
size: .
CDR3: CASSERGGDEQYF
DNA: TGTGCCAGCAGTGAAAGGGGGGGGGACGAGCAGTACTTC

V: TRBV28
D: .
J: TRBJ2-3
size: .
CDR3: CASSSRTGTDTQYF
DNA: TGTGCCAGCAGTTCGCGGACAGGCACAGATACGCAGTATTTT

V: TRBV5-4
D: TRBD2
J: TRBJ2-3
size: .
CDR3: CASSLTSGSADTQYF
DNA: TGTGCCAGCAGCTTGACTAGCGGGAGCGCAGATACGCAGTATTTT

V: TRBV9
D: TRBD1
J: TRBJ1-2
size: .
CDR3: CASSVAGGYGYTF
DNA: TGTGCCAGCAGCGTAGCAGGGGGTTATGGCTACACCTTC

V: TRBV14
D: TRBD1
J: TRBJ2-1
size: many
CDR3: CASSQGDRGHAEQFF
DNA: TGTGCCAGCAGCCAAGGGGACAGGGGGCATGCTGAGCAGTTCTTC

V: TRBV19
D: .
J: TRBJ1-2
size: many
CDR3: CASSIRGLDGYTF
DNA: TGTGCCAGTAGTATCAGGGGCCTGGATGGCTACACCTTC

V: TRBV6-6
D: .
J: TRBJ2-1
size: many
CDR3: CASTPRTSFGEQFF
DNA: TGTGCCAGCACTCCAAGGACGAGTTTTGGTGAGCAGTTCTTC

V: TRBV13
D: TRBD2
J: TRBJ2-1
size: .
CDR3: CASSLSGRNNEQFF
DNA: TGTGCCAGCAGCTTAAGCGGGAGGAACAATGAGCAGTTCTTC

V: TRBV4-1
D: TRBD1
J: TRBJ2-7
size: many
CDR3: CASSRDRGPYEQYF
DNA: TGCGCCAGCAGCCGGGACAGGGGTCCCTACGAGCAGTACTTC

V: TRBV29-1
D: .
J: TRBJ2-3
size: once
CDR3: CSATSRDTQYF
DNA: TGCAGCGCAACCTCCAGGGATACGCAGTATTTT

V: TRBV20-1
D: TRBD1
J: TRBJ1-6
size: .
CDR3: CSARDRPRDRGPRSPLHF
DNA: TGCAGTGCTAGAGATCGGCCCCGGGACAGGGGGCCTCGTTCACCCCTCCACTTT

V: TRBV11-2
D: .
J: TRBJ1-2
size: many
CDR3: CASSFSGIYGYTF
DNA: TGTGCCAGCAGCTTCTCTGGGATCTATGGCTACACCTTC

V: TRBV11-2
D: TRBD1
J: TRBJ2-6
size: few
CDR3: CASSFQGAGANVLTF
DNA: TGTGCCAGCAGCTTCCAGGGGGCTGGGGCCAACGTCCTGACTTTC

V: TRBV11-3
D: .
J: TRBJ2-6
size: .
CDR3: CASSTTGANVLTF
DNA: TGTGCCAGCAGTACAACTGGGGCCAACGTCCTGACTTTC

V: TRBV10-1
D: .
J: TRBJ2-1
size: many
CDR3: CASSNSRHEQFF
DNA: TGCGCCAGCAGTAACTCGCGCCATGAGCAGTTCTTC

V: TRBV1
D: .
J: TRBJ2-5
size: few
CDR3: CRTGKETQYF
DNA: TGCCGAACAGGGAAAGAGACCCAGTACTTC

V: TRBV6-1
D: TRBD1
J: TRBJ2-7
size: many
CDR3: CASRPGQGYEQYF
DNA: TGTGCCAGCAGGCCGGGACAGGGGTACGAGCAGTACTTC

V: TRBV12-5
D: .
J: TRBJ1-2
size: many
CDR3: CASGYQLTTNRGRGYTF
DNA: TGTGCTAGTGGTTATCAATTAACGACGAATCGCGGCCGGGGCTACACCTTC

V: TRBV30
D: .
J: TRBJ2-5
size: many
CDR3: CASGQSQETQYF
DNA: TGTGCCAGCGGACAGTCCCAAGAGACCCAGTACTTC

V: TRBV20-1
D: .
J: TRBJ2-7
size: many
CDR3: CSAGGDGSYEQYF
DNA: TGCAGTGCTGGTGGGGACGGCTCCTACGAGCAGTACTTC

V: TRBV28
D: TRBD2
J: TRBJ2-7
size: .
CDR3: CASSPLAGVQYF
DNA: TGTGCCAGCAGTCCCTTAGCGGGAGTACAGTACTTC

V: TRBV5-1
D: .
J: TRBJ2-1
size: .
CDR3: CASSPGPRSYNEQFF
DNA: TGCGCCAGCAGCCCCGGACCGCGCTCCTACAATGAGCAGTTCTTC

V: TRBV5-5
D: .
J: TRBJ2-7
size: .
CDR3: CASSYGQTGTKYEQYF
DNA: TGTGCCAGCAGTTACGGACAGACCGGGACCAAATACGAGCAGTACTTC

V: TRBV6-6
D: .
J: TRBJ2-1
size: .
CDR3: CASRPASSYNEQFF
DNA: TGTGCCAGCAGACCCGCGTCCTCCTACAATGAGCAGTTCTTC

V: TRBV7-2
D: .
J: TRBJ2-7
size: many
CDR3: CASSLVPREQYF
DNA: TGTGCCAGCAGCTTAGTCCCCCGGGAGCAGTACTTC

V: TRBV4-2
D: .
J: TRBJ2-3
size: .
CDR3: CASSQDWTSSTDTQYF
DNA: TGTGCCAGCAGCCAAGATTGGACTTCTAGCACAGATACGCAGTATTTT

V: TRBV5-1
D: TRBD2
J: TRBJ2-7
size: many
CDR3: CASSWTSGEQYF
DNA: TGCGCCAGCAGCTGGACTAGCGGCGAGCAGTACTTC

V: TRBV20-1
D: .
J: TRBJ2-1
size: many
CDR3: CSASRVVEQFF
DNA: TGCAGTGCTAGCAGGGTGGTTGAGCAGTTCTTC

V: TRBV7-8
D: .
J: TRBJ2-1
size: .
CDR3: CASSLRVGAGTQYNEQFF
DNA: TGTGCCAGCAGCTTAAGGGTGGGGGCCGGGACACAGTACAATGAGCAGTTCTTC

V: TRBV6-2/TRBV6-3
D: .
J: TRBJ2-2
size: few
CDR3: CASSYAHINTGELFF
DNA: TGTGCCAGCAGTTATGCCCACATAAACACCGGGGAGCTGTTTTTT

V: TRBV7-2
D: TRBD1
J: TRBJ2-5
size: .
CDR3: CASSPAGTEETQYF
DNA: TGTGCCAGCAGCCCCGCAGGGACAGAAGAGACCCAGTACTTC

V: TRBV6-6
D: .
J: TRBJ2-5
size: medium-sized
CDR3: CASSLLSNRETQYF
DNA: TGTGCCAGCAGTCTCTTGAGCAATCGGGAGACCCAGTACTTC

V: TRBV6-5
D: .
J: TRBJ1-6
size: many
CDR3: CATGAADNSPLHF
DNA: TGTGCCACCGGGGCGGCTGATAATTCACCCCTCCACTTT

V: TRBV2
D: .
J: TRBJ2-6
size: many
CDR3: CASSEVALSGANVLTF
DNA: TGTGCCAGCAGTGAGGTCGCTCTCTCTGGGGCCAACGTCCTGACTTTC

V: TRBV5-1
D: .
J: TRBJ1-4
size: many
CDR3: CASSEGSFQVANEKLFF
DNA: TGCGCCAGCAGCGAGGGCTCTTTCCAGGTGGCTAATGAAAAACTGTTTTTT

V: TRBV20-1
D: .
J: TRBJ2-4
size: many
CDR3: CSARRDFENIQYF
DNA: TGCAGTGCTAGGCGGGACTTCGAAAACATTCAGTACTTC

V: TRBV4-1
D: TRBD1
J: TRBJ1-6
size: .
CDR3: CASSQLTGSNSPLHF
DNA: TGCGCCAGCAGCCAGCTGACAGGGTCTAATTCACCCCTCCACTTT

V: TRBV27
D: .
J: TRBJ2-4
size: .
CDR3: CASKESIQYF
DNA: TGTGCCAGCAAAGAAAGCATTCAGTACTTC